This entry describes one T cell receptor (beta chain). No antigen is known for it. A multiplex PCR was run with 60 Vbeta primers and 13 Jbeta primers. Only in-frame clones appear in the TCRdb table, and some are missing; sequencing was by immunoSEQ multiplex PCR. The sample contains 160,000 or so clones, more than 70% of which appear only once. This sample is drawn from a study of cytomegalovirus exposure and HLA in healthy donors. Study findings and constraints: It was only CMV serostatus that was available as immune exposure information. Analyses of presence/absence relied on an assumption of roughly uniform sequencing depth across donors. A later analysis found common viral pathogens apparently linked to several of the most significant clusters.

Unmatched junction bases numbered 12, after V lost 5 bases and J lost 4 bases. The CDR3 spans 16 residues. Germline-derived CDR1 and CDR2 are SGHVS and FNYEAQ. Input material: PBMCs. The J gene is TRBJ1-1, the V gene TRBV7-6, with 8 bases lining up with TRBD1. This clonotype was sampled from a man in his 60s in good health and CMV-seronegative. CDR3 amino acids: CASSRGRQGWATEAFF. CDR3 sequence (DNA): TGTGCCAGCAGCCGGGGACGACAGGGGTGGGCCACTGAAGCTTTCTTT.